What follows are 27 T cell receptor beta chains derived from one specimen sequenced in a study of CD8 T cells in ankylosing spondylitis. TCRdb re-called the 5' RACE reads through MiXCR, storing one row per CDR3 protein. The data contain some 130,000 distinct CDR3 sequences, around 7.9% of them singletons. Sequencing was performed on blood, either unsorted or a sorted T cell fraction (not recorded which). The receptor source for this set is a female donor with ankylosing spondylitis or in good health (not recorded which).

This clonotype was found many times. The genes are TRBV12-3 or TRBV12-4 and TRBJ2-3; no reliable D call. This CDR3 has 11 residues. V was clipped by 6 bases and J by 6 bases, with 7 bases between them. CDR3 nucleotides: TGTGCCAGCAGATCTCCCGATACGCAGTATTTT. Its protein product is CASRSPDTQYF.

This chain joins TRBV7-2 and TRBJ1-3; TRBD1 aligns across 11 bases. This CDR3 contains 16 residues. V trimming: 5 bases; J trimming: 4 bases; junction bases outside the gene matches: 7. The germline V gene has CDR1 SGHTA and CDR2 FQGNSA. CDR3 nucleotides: TGTGCCAGCAGCCACGGACAGGGGGCATCCGGAAACACCATATATTTT. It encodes CASSHGQGASGNTIYF.

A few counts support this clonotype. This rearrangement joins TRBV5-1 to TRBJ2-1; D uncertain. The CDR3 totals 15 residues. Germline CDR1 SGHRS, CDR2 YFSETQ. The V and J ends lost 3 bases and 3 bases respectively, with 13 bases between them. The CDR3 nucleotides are TGCGCCAGCAGCTCTGAGGCAGGTGACTACAATGAGCAGTTCTTC. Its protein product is CASSSEAGDYNEQFF. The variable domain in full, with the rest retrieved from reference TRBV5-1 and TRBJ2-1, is KAGVTQTPRYLIKTRGQQVTLSCSPISGHRSVSWYQQTPGQGLQFLFEYFSETQRNKGNFPGRFSGRQFSNSRSEMNVSTLELGDSALYLCASSSEAGDYNEQFFGPGTRLTVL.

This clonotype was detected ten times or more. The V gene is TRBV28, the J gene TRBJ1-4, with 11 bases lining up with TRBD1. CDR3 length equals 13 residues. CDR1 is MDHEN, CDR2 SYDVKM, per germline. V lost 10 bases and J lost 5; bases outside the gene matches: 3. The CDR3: CATRDRGNEKLFF. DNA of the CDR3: TGTGCCACCAGGGACAGGGGGAATGAAAAACTGTTTTTT. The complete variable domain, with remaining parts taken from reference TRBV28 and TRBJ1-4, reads DVKVTQSSRYLVKRTGEKVFLECVQDMDHENMFWYRQDPGLGLRLIYFSYDVKMKEKGDIPEGYSVSREKKERFSLILESASTNQTSMYLCATRDRGNEKLFFGSGTQLSVL.

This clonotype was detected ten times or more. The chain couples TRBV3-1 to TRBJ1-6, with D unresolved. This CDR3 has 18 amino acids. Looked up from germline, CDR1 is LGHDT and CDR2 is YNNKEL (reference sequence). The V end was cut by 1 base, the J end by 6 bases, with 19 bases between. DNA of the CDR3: TGTGCCAGCAGCCAAGCCTCCTTTAACTTATTAACTAATTCACCCCTCCACTTT. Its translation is CASSQASFNLLTNSPLHF. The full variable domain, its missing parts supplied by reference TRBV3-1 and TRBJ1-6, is DTAVSQTPKYLVTQMGNDKSIKCEQNLGHDTMYWYKQDSKKFLKIMFSYNNKELIINETVPNRFSPKSPDKAHLNLHINSLELGDSAVYFCASSQASFNLLTNSPLHFGNGTRLTVT.

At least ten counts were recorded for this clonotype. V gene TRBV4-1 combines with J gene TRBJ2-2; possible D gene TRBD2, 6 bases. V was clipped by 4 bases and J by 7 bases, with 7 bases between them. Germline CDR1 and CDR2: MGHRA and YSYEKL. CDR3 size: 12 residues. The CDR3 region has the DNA TGCGCCAGCAGCCGGAGGGGCGGGGAGCTGTTTTTT. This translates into CASSRRGGELFF.

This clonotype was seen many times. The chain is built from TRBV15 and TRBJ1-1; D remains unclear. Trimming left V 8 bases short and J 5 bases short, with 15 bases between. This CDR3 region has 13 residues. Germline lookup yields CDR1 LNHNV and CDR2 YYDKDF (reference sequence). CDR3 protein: CATRPSGRTEAFF. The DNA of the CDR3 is TGTGCCACCCGACCCTCTGGACGGACTGAAGCTTTCTTT.

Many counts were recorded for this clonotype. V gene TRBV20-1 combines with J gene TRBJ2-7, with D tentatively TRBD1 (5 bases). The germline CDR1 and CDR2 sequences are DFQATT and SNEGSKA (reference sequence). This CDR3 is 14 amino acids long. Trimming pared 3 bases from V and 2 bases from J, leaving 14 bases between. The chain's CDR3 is CSASDNMGPYEQYF. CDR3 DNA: TGCAGTGCTAGCGACAACATGGGGCCCTACGAGCAGTACTTC.

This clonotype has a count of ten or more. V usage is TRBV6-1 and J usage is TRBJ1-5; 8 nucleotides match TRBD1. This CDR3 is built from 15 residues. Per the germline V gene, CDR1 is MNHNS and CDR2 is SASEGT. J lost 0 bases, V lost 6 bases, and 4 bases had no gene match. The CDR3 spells CASRPQGDSNQPQHF. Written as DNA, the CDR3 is TGTGCCAGCAGGCCACAGGGGGATAGCAATCAGCCCCAGCATTTT.

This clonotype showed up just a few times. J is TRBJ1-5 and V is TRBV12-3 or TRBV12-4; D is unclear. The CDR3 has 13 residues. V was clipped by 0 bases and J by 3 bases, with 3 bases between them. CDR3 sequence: CASSLAYNQPQHF. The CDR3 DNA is TGTGCCAGCAGTTTAGCGTACAATCAGCCCCAGCATTTT.

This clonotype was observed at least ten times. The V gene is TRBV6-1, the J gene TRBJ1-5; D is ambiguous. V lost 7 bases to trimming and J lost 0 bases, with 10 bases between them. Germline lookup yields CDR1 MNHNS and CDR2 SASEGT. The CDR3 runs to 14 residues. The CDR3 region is CASTAGYSNQPQHF. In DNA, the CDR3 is TGTGCCAGCACGGCTGGATATAGCAATCAGCCCCAGCATTTT.

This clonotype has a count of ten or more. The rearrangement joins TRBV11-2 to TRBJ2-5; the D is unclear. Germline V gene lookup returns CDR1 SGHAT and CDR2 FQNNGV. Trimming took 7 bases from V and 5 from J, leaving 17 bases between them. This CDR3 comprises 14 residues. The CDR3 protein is CASTNRVASETQYF. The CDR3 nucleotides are TGTGCCAGCACCAACCGCGTGGCGTCCGAGACCCAGTACTTC. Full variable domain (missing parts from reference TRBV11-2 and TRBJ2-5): EAGVAQSPRYKIIEKRQSVAFWCNPISGHATLYWYQQILGQGPKLLIQFQNNGVVDDSQLPKDRFSAERLKGVDSTLKIQPAKLEDSAVYLCASTNRVASETQYFGPGTRLLVL.

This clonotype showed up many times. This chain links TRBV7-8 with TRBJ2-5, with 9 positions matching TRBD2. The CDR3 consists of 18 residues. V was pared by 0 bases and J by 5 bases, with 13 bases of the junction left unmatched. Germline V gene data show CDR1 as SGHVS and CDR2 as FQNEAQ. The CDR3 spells CASSLALLAGNFLETQYF. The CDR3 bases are TGTGCCAGCAGCTTAGCGCTCCTAGCGGGGAACTTTTTGGAGACCCAGTACTTC. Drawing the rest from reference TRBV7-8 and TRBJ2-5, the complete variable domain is GAGVSQSPRYKVAKRGQDVALRCDPISGHVSLFWYQQALGQGPEFLTYFQNEAQLDKSGLPSDRFFAERPEGSVSTLKIQRTQQEDSAVYLCASSLALLAGNFLETQYFGPGTRLLVL.

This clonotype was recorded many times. CDR3 bases: TGTGCCAGCAGTGCCCGGGGGGCGGGACTGATTATGAACACTGAAGCTTTCTTT. This sequence encodes CASSARGAGLIMNTEAFF. This rearrangement joins TRBV27 to TRBJ1-1; perhaps TRBD1 as D (6 bases). The CDR3 extends over 18 amino acids. The V end lost 5 bases, the J end lost 0 bases, and 22 bases lay between the germline ends. Germline V gene data show CDR1 as MNHEY and CDR2 as SMNVEV (reference sequence).

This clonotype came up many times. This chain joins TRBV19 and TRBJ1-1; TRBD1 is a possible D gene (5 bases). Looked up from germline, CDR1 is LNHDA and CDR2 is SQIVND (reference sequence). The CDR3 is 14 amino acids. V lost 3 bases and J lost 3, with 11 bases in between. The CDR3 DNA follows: TGTGCCAGTAGTATCCGGCCGGGGGACACTGAAGCTTTCTTT. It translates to CASSIRPGDTEAFF.

CDR3: CASSLSGLDTQYF. The CDR3 nucleotides are TGTGCCAGCAGCTTGTCGGGGCTCGATACGCAGTATTTT. The chain recombines TRBV11-3 with TRBJ2-3; TRBD1 or TRBD2 may be the D gene (5 bases each). V lost 3 bases, J lost 6 bases, and 10 bases lay in between. This CDR3 is 13 amino acids long. Per the germline V gene, CDR1 is SGHNT and CDR2 is YENEEA.

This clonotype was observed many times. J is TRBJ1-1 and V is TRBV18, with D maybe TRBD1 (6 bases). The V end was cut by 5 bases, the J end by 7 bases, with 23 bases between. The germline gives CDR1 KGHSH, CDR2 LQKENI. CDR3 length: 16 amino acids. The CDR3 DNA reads TGTGCCAGCTCAGGCACACGGATCTCGACAGGAGGTGAAGCTTTCTTT. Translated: CASSGTRISTGGEAFF.

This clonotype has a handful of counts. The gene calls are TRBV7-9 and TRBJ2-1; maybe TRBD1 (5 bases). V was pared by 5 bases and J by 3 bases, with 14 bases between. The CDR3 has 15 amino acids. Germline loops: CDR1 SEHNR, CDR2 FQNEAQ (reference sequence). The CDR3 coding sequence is TGTGCCAGCAGCCCAGTATGGGGCGGCTACAATGAGCAGTTCTTC. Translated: CASSPVWGGYNEQFF.

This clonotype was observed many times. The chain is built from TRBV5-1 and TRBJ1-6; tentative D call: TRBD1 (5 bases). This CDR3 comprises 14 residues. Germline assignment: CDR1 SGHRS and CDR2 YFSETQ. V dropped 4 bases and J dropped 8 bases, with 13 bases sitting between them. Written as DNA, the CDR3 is TGCGCCAGCAGCCCGAATGCGGGGGATTCACCCCTCCACTTT. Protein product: CASSPNAGDSPLHF.

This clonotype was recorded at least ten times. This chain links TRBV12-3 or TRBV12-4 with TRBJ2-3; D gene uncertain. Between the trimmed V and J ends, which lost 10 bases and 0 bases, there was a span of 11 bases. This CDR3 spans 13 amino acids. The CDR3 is CAITIRSTDTQYF. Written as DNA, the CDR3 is TGTGCCATCACAATACGGAGCACAGATACGCAGTATTTT.

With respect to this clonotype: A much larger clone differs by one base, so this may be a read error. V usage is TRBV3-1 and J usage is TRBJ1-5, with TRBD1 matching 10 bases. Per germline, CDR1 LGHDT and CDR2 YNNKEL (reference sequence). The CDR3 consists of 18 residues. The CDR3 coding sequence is TGTGCCTGCAGCCCGATGGGGGGTGACAGGGGGCGGAATCAGCCCCAGCATTTT. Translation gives CACSPMGGDRGRNQPQHF.

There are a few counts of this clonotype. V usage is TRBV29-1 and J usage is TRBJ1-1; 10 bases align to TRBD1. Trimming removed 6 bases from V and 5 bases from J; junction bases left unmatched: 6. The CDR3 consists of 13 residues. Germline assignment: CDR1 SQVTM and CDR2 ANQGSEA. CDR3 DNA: TGCAGCGTAACCGGGACAGGGGAAACTGAAGCTTTCTTT. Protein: CSVTGTGETEAFF.

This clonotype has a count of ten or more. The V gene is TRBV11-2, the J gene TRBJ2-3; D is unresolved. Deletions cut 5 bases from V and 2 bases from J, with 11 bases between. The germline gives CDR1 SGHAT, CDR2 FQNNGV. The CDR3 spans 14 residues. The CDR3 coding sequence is TGTGCCAGCAGCCCTAGGGCCCACACAGATACGCAGTATTTT. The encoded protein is CASSPRAHTDTQYF.

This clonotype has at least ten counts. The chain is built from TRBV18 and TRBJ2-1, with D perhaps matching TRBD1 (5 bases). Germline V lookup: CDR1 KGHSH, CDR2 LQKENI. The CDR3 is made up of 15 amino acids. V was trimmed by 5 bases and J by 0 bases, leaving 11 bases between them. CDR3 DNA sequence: TGTGCCAGCTCAGGTGGGGCGGTCTCCTACAATGAGCAGTTCTTC. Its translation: CASSGGAVSYNEQFF.

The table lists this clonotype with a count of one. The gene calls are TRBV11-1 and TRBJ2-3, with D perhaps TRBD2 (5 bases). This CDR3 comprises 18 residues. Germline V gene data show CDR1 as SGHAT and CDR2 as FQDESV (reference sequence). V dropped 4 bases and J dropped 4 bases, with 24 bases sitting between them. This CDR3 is CASSSGSGMVGGPDTQYF. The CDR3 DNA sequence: TGTGCCAGCAGCTCGGGGTCGGGGATGGTCGGTGGCCCAGATACGCAGTATTTT.

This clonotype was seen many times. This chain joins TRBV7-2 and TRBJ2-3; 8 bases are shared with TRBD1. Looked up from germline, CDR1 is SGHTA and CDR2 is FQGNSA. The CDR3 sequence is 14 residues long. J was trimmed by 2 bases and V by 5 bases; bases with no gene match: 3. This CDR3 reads CASSRQGTTDTQYF. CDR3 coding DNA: TGTGCCAGCAGCCGACAGGGGACCACAGATACGCAGTATTTT.

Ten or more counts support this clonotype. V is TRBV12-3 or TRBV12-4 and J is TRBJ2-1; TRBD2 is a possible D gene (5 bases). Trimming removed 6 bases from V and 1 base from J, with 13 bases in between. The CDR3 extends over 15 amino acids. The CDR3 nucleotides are TGTGCCAGCAGCCGGACTCAAGTTTCCTACAATGAGCAGTTCTTC. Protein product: CASSRTQVSYNEQFF.